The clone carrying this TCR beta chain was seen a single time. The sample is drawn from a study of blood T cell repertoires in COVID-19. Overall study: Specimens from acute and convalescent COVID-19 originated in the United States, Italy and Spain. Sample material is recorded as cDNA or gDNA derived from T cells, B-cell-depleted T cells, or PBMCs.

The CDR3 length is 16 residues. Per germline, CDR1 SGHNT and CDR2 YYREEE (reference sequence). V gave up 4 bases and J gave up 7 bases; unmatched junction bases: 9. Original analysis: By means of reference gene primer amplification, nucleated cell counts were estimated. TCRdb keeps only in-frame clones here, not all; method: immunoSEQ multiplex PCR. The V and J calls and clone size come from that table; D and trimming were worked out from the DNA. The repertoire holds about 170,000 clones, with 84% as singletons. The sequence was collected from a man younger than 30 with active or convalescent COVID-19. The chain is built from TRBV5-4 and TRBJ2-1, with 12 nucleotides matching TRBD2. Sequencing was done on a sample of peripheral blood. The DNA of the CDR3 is TGTGCCAGCAGCACAGGGACTAGCGGGCGAGGGAATGAGCAGTTCTTC. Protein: CASSTGTSGRGNEQFF.